One sample yielded the 5 T cell receptor beta chains listed below, sequenced in a study of T cell responses to AZD1222 COVID-19 vaccine. Sequencing was performed with immunoSEQ multiplex PCR; in TCRdb, only in-frame clones are kept and a portion is missing. In the table there are around 100,000 clones, approximately 90% of which are singletons. Source: peripheral blood, taken 28 days after the second AZD1222 dose. Source of these receptors: an adult who received the AZD1222 COVID-19 vaccine.

The chain couples TRBV18 to TRBJ2-5; D uncertain. V lost 6 bases and J lost 5, with 13 bases in between. CDR3 size: 13 residues. In germline, CDR1 is KGHSH, CDR2 LQKENI. The chain's CDR3 is CASSLLGGETQYF. CDR3 DNA: TGTGCCAGCTCTTTGCTGGGTGGGGAGACCCAGTACTTC.

This chain uses TRBV12-3 or TRBV12-4 with TRBJ2-1, with no clear D. Trimming removed 2 bases from V and 13 bases from J, with 12 bases in between. The CDR3 has 12 residues. CDR3 protein: CASSLSRPGQFF. In DNA, the CDR3 is TGTGCCAGCAGTTTAAGTCGACCAGGACAGTTCTTC.

DNA of the CDR3: TGTGCCAGCAGTTACGACAGGGGGTTTTCACCCCTCCACTTT. As protein: CASSYDRGFSPLHF. This chain links TRBV6-5 with TRBJ1-6; 9 bases map to TRBD1. V shed 2 bases and J 9 bases; nucleotides not matched to a gene: 2. The CDR3 spans 14 residues. Germline CDR1 is MNHEY and CDR2 is SVGAGI.

V and J are TRBV3-1 (or the pseudogene TRBV3-2) and TRBJ1-1, with no clear D. V was trimmed by 3 bases and J by 7 bases, leaving 9 bases between them. The germline gives CDR1 LGHDT, CDR2 YNNKEL (reference sequence). CDR3 length equals 12 residues. The CDR3 DNA follows: TGTGCCAGCAGCCAGTTAGGGTTTGAAGCTTTCTTT. Translation: CASSQLGFEAFF.

CDR3 sequence (DNA): TGTGCCAGCAGTTTAGCGGGAGTATATCCCGGGGAGCTGTTTTTT. It codes for CASSLAGVYPGELFF. The genes are TRBV27 and TRBJ2-2; 7 nucleotides agree with TRBD2. With 2 bases clipped from V and 6 bases from J, the junction kept 6 bases outside the gene matches. The CDR3 length is 15 residues. Germline CDR1 is MNHEY and CDR2 is SMNVEV (reference sequence).